What follows are 14 T cell receptor beta chains derived from one specimen sequenced in a study of cytomegalovirus exposure and HLA in healthy donors. Primers for the PCR totalled 60 Vbeta and 13 Jbeta. Produced via immunoSEQ multiplex PCR; TCRdb's table is partial and in-frame only. This table lists roughly 120,000 clones. Sequencing was performed on PBMCs. The receptors here all came from a man between 18 and 35 years old in good health and CMV-seronegative.

This chain uses TRBV19 with TRBJ2-6, with D maybe TRBD2 (6 bases). Germline CDR1 and CDR2: LNHDA and SQIVND (reference sequence). Trimming removed 4 bases at V and 0 bases at J, with 22 bases between. The CDR3 consists of 20 residues. The CDR3 spells CASSTNRPGTPSSGANVLTF. As DNA, the CDR3 is TGTGCCAGTAGTACCAACCGCCCCGGGACTCCGAGCTCTGGGGCCAACGTCCTGACTTTC.

The rearrangement uses TRBV27 and TRBJ2-1; no definite D call. There are 14 residues in the CDR3. The germline CDR1 and CDR2 sequences are MNHEY and SMNVEV (reference sequence). V was clipped by 8 bases and J by 7 bases, with 18 bases between them. Here the CDR3 DNA reads TGTGCCAGCCGTACTGTCTTGGCGGAAAATGAGCAGTTCTTC. Translated, it gives CASRTVLAENEQFF.

V is TRBV10-1 and J is TRBJ2-5; D remains ambiguous. The CDR3 runs 14 residues. Trimming removed 4 bases at V and 0 bases at J, with 9 bases between. Germline values: CDR1 WNHNN, CDR2 SYGVQD (reference sequence). CDR3 DNA sequence: TGCGCCAGCAGTGCAACAGTGTACCAAGAGACCCAGTACTTC. Its translation is CASSATVYQETQYF.

The V and J genes are TRBV28 and TRBJ1-1; D is unresolved. Looked up from germline, CDR1 is MDHEN and CDR2 is SYDVKM. V was trimmed by 5 bases and J by 2 bases, leaving 18 bases between them. The CDR3 has 16 amino acids. CDR3 sequence reads: CASSPPLGLRNTEAFF. The CDR3, as DNA: TGTGCCAGCAGTCCTCCCCTTGGACTTAGAAACACTGAAGCTTTCTTT.

The J gene is TRBJ2-7, the V gene TRBV27, with D perhaps TRBD2 (5 bases). Germline V gene sequence: CDR1 MNHEY, CDR2 SMNVEV (reference sequence). The length of the CDR3 is 15 residues. V was clipped by 1 base and J by 4 bases, with 14 bases between them. CDR3: CASSLFLGVPYEQYF. The CDR3 nucleotides read TGTGCCAGCAGTTTATTCCTCGGGGTCCCTTACGAGCAGTACTTC.

The J gene is TRBJ2-1, the V gene TRBV5-1; D might be TRBD1 (6 bases). The CDR3 length is 15 residues. Per germline, CDR1 SGHRS and CDR2 YFSETQ. Trimming shortened V by 4 bases and J by 5 bases, and 16 bases separated the two germline ends. The CDR3 protein is CASSLAGGGHNEQFF. In nucleotides, the CDR3 is TGCGCCAGCAGCCTGGCCGGTGGGGGCCACAATGAGCAGTTCTTC.

The chain carries TRBV5-1 and TRBJ2-2; D is possibly TRBD1 (6 bases). The CDR3 sequence is 15 residues long. Germline V CDR1 and CDR2: SGHRS, YFSETQ. Trimming took 5 bases from V and 2 from J, leaving 13 bases between them. CDR3 in amino acids: CASSPGVSNTGELFF. The CDR3 DNA reads TGCGCCAGCAGTCCAGGGGTTTCCAACACCGGGGAGCTGTTTTTT.

V usage is TRBV15 and J usage is TRBJ2-3; 8 positions agree with TRBD1. The CDR3 is made up of 16 amino acids. The V and J ends lost 4 bases and 7 bases, in that order; junction bases with no gene match: 13. CDR1 and CDR2 (germline): LNHNV, YYDKDF (reference sequence). CDR3 DNA sequence: TGTGCCACCAGCATTGGGACAGGTGGGGATGGGAATACGCAGTATTTT. Translated: CATSIGTGGDGNTQYF.

V gene TRBV6-1 combines with J gene TRBJ1-2, with 7 bases that match TRBD1. CDR1 and CDR2 from the germline V gene are MNHNS and SASEGT. J gave up 6 bases and V 0 bases, and 10 bases lay outside the gene matches. The CDR3 has 16 residues. The CDR3, as DNA: TGTGCCAGCAGTGAAGCGGGTACAGGGGCGGGGAATGGCTACACCTTC. It codes for CASSEAGTGAGNGYTF.

The CDR3, as DNA: TGTGCCAGCAGTTGGGGACAGGTTAACACTGAAGCTTTCTTT. As protein: CASSWGQVNTEAFF. V and J are TRBV6-6 and TRBJ1-1; 8 nucleotides align to TRBD1. In germline, CDR1 is MNHNY, CDR2 SVGAGI (reference sequence). J was trimmed by 2 bases and V by 4 bases; bases with no gene match: 3. There are 14 residues in the CDR3.

V gene TRBV7-2 combines with J gene TRBJ2-5; D is uncertain. The DNA end lines up better with TRBJ2-7; the J call may be wrong. Per the germline V gene, CDR1 is SGHTA and CDR2 is FQGNSA. The CDR3 spans 14 residues. The CDR3 here is CASSFPTVNYEQYF. DNA of the CDR3: TGTGCCAGCAGCTTTCCCACGGTGAACTACGAGCAGTACTTC.

V usage is TRBV6-1 and J usage is TRBJ1-5, with D possibly being TRBD1 (6 bases). The CDR3 runs to 14 residues. V was pared by 0 bases and J by 6 bases, with 9 bases between. CDR1 is MNHNS and CDR2 is SASEGT in the germline V gene. The CDR3 protein is CASSEATGSQPQHF. For the CDR3, the DNA is TGTGCCAGCAGTGAAGCGACAGGCAGTCAGCCCCAGCATTTT.

The J gene is TRBJ2-1, the V gene TRBV19, with TRBD2 matching over 7 bases. This CDR3 has 18 amino acids. V gave up 3 bases and J gave up 10 bases; unmatched junction bases: 21. Germline V gene sequence: CDR1 LNHDA, CDR2 SQIVND (reference sequence). The CDR3 is CASSIQPLAAGVGKEQFF. The CDR3 bases are TGTGCCAGTAGTATCCAGCCCCTTGCCGCGGGAGTAGGAAAGGAGCAGTTCTTC.

J is TRBJ1-5 and V is TRBV19; possible D gene TRBD1, 6 bases. The CDR3 sequence is 16 residues long. V lost 4 bases, J lost 1 base, and 14 bases lay in between. CDR1 and CDR2 from the germline V gene are LNHDA and SQIVND (reference sequence). The CDR3 DNA reads TGTGCCAGTAGTACTTTAAGAGGACAGAGCAATCAGCCCCAGCATTTT. It yields the protein CASSTLRGQSNQPQHF.